The T cell receptor (beta chain) described here comes from a study of blood T cell repertoires in COVID-19. On the study more broadly: Acute-phase and convalescent COVID-19 samples originated in the United States, Italy and Spain. PBMCs, B-cell-depleted T cells, or T cells provided the cDNA or gDNA that made up the material.

Germline V gene sequence: CDR1 SGHRS, CDR2 YFSETQ. CDR3 length: 17 amino acids. Trimming took off 1 base at V and 3 bases at J, with 17 bases between the two ends. Per the original data handling: Cell counts per sample came from amplifying reference gene primers. Profiling relied on immunoSEQ multiplex PCR, and the TCRdb table lists in-frame clones only, not all of them. D and trimming were read from the DNA, whereas the V and J calls and clone size are those reported in that table. The sample includes about 83,000 clones, around 90% of them seen just once. Sequenced sample: peripheral blood. This clonotype originated in a woman between 45 and 60 years old with active or convalescent COVID-19. The chain carries TRBV5-1 and TRBJ2-1; D is possibly TRBD1 (6 bases). Written as DNA, the CDR3 is TGCGCCAGCAGCTTGCTGCCGACAGGCGGAATCTACAATGAGCAGTTCTTC. Its protein is CASSLLPTGGIYNEQFF.